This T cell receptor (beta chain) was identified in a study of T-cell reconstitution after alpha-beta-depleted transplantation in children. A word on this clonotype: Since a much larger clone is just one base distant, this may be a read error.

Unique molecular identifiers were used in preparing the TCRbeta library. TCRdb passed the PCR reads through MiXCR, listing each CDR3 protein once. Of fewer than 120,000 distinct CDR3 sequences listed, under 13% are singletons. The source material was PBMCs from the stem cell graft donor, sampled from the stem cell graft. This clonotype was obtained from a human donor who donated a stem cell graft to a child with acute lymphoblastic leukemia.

CDR3 DNA sequence: TGTGCCAGCTCACCAGGGACCAACTATGAAGGAGGATCGTTTTTT. This codes for CASSPGTNYEGGSFF. This chain connects TRBV18 to TRBJ2-2; D assignment may be TRBD1 or TRBD2 (5 bases each). V was trimmed by 2 bases and J by 16 bases, leaving 23 bases between them. Germline V CDR1 and CDR2: KGHSH, LQKENI. The CDR3 extends over 15 amino acids.